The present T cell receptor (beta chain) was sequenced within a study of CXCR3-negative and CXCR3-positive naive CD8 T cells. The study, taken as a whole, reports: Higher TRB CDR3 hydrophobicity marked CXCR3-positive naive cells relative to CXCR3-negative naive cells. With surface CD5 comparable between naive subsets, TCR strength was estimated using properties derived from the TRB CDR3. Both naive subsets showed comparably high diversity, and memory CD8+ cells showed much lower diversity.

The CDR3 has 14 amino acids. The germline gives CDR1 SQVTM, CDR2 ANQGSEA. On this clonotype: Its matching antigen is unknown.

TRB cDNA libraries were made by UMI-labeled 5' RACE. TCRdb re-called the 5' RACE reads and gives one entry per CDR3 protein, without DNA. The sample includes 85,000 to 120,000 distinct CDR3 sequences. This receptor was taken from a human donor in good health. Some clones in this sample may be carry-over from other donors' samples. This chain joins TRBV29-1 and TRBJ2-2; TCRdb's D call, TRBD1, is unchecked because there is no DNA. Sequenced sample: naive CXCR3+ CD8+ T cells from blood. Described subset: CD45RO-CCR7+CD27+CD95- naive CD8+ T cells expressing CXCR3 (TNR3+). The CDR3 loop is CSVRTGANTGELFF.